This TCR beta chain was retrieved from a study of beta chain features in type 1 diabetes. About this clone: Its antigen is unknown.

From germline, CDR1 is MDHEN and CDR2 SYDVKM. CDR3 size: 12 residues. V lost 6 bases and J 4 bases, leaving 10 bases between the germline ends. The authors reverse transcribed all of the isolated RNA, so sequencing captured expressed TCRB transcripts. TCRdb's copy holds only in-frame clones and misses some; the assay was immunoSEQ multiplex PCR. The sample records about 240,000 clones, over 11% being singletons. Study findings and constraints: Since sequencing was performed on cDNA, cells with high TCR expression could be over-represented. Across all four CD4+ subsets, people with type 1 diabetes showed modestly shorter TCRB CDR3s.

Input material: naive CD4+ T cells from blood. The TCR was taken from a man younger than 40 with type 1 diabetes. The genes are TRBV28 and TRBJ2-7, with D unresolved. CDR3 residues: CASSLERYEQYF. Written as DNA, the CDR3 is TGTGCCAGCAGCCTAGAGAGATACGAGCAGTACTTC.